This TCR beta chain comes out of a study of T-cell memory formation after mild COVID-19 (dated by TCRdb to about 2021). As for the study more broadly: Most TCR sequence clusters were specific to one of the two donors. Two young, previously healthy adult volunteers, one female and one male, were included in the cohort. T-cell clones expanding and contracting after mild COVID-19 in a couple of donors were tracked by longitudinal TCRalpha and TCRbeta repertoire sequencing.

Ficoll-Paque density gradient centrifugation was the method used to isolate PBMCs. The paper's findings and limits, for the study overall: SARS-CoV-2 specificity of the second-wave clones peaking on day 37 was not confirmed. Balanced CD4/CD8 phenotypes were observed for clones contracting from day 15 to 85, whereas a bias towards CD4+ was observed for a second wave of clones expanding from day 15 to 37. Some responding clones were found in pre-infection memory, which suggests that pre-existing cross-reactive memory T cells took part in the SARS-CoV-2 response. The study included only a couple of mild cases, and larger cohorts that include severe cases with pre-infection samples were judged to be necessary. Contracting CD4+ clones appeared mostly in the CM and EM memory subsets, whereas CD8+ clones were enriched in EMRA.

The sequencer was an Illumina NovaSeq 6000. Using 5'RACE with constant-segment primers, TCRalpha and TCRbeta cDNA libraries were constructed, with sample barcodes and unique molecular identifiers added in the process. RNA was extracted from every sample with Trizol reagent. Libraries were amplified in two PCR steps, with a second sample barcode and Illumina TruSeq adapters added in the second step. Sequencing of the libraries was done on an Illumina NovaSeq, producing 2 x 150 bp paired-end reads. Per the original workflow: Reads were demultiplexed and collapsed into UMI-guided consensus sequences with migec v1.2.7. Using mixcr v2.1.11, UMI consensuses were aligned to TRA and TRB V and J templates and then assembled into clonotypes. Clonotypes were classified as expanded or contracted when called significant by both edgeR and NoisET, with noise models trained on biological replicates. For edgeR calls, a false discovery rate-adjusted p below 0.01 and a log2 fold-change threshold of 1 were applied. PCA with hierarchical clustering of max-normalized trajectories of the 1000 most abundant clonotypes was used as exploratory dynamics analysis. Separately sequenced CD4+ and CD8+ repertoires were used to assign the CD4 or CD8 phenotype of responding clones. TCRdb redid the processing of the public reads, applying fastp at Q25 and MiXCR, and retained in-frame beta chains. All rows with the same CDR3 protein become a single entry with the most common DNA and genes. The V and J calls here are based on TCRdb, not the publication. The sample contains hundreds of thousands of distinct CDR3 sequences, approximately 15% of them found a single time. The leading ten clones occupy around 8.1% of the sample.

Including cysteine and phenylalanine, the CDR3 has 15 amino acids. Only the CDR3 part of the read is kept: 45 bases, read in frame from the first base. The germline V gene (reference sequence) gives CDR1 as SGHNT and CDR2 as YYREEE. For this chain, trimming is 5 bases at the V end and 5 bases at the J end, and the number of junction bases without a gene match is 6. A remark on this clonotype: It has no known antigen specificity. No base quality information exists; no much larger clone differs at one position.

The receptor's source is an adult woman who had mild COVID-19 (a few samples of this study predate the infection). The sample titles of this study are shuffled in the database, so cell type and time point are left out; the donor was told from shared clones. Recombination linked TRBV5-4 to TRBJ2-2; 10 central nucleotides agree with TRBD1. The sample comprised PBMCs or a T cell subset sorted from them (not recorded which). CDR3 loop: CASSSPGQGTGELFF. The sequenced DNA is TGTGCCAGCAGTTCTCCGGGACAGGGGACCGGGGAGCTGTTTTTT.